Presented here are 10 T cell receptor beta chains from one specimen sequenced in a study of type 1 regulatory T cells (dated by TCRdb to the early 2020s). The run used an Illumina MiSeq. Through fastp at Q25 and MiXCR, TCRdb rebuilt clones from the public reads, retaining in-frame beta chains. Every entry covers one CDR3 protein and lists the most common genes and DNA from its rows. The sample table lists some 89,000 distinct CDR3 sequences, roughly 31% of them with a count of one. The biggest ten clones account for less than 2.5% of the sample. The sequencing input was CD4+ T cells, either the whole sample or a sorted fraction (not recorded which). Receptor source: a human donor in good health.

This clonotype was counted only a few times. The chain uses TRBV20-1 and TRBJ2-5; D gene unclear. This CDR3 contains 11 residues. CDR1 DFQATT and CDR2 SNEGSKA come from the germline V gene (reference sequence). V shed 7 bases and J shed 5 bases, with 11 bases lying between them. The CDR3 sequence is CSVSAPETQYF. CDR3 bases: TGCAGTGTCTCAGCCCCCGAGACCCAGTACTTC.

The CDR3 DNA sequence: TGCGCCAGCAGCTTGGAGGCGGGAACAGAGGCCGGGGAGCTGTTTTTT. Protein product: CASSLEAGTEAGELFF. The rearrangement links TRBV5-1 to TRBJ2-2; D might be TRBD2 (6 bases). The CDR3 loop spans 16 amino acids. Germline lookup yields CDR1 SGHRS and CDR2 YFSETQ. Trimming took 0 bases from V and 6 from J, leaving 15 bases between them.

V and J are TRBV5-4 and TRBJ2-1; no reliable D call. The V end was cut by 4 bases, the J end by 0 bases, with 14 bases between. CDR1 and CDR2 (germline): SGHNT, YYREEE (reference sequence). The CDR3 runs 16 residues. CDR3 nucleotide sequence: TGTGCCAGCAGCGTCGCCGGGTCCGTCTCCTACAATGAGCAGTTCTTC. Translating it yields CASSVAGSVSYNEQFF.

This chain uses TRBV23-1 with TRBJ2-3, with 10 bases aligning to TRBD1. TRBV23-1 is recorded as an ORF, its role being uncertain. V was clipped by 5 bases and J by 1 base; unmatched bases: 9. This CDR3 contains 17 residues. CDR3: CASSDRPGTGGTDTQYF. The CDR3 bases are TGCGCCAGCAGTGATCGACCCGGGACAGGGGGCACAGATACGCAGTATTTT.

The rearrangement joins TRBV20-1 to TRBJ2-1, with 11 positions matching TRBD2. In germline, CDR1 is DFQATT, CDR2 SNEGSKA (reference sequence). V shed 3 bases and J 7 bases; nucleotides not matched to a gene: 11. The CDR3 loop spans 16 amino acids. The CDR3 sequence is CSARGGSSGRMNEQFF. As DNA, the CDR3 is TGCAGTGCTAGGGGCGGCTCTAGCGGGAGGATGAATGAGCAGTTCTTC.

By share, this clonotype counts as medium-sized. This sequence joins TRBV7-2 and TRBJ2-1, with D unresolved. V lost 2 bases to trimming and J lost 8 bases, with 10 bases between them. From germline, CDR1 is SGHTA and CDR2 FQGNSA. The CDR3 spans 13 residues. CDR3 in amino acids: CASSLRLGDEQFF. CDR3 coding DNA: TGTGCCAGCAGCTTAAGGCTCGGCGATGAGCAGTTCTTC.

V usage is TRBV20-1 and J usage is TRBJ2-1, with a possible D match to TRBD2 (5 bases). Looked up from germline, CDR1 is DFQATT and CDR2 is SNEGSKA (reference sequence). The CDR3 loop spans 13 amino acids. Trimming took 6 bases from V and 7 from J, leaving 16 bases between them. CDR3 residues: CSAERARENEQFF. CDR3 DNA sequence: TGCAGTGCGGAGAGGGCCAGAGAGAATGAGCAGTTCTTC.

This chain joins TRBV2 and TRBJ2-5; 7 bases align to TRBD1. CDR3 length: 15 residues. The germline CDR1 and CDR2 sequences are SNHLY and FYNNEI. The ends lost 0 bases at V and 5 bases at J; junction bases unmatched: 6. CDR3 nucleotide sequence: TGTGCCAGCAGTGAAGCGCAGGGGGTCGGGGAGACCCAGTACTTC. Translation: CASSEAQGVGETQYF.

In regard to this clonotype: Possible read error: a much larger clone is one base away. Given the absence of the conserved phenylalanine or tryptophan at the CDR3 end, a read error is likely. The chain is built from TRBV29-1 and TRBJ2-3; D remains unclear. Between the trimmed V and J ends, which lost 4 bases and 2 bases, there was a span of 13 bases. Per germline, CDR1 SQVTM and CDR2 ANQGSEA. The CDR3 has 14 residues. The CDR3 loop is CSVGGRALTDTQYS. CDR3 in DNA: TGCAGCGTTGGAGGACGGGCCCTCACAGATACGCAGTATTCT.

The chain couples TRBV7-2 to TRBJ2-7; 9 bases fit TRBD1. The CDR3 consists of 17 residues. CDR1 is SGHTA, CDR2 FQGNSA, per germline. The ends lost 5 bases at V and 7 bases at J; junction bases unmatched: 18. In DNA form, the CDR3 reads TGTGCCAGCAGCCCCGCCGGGACAGGGCTTGGCGGGAGAGAGCAGTACTTC. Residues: CASSPAGTGLGGREQYF.